The present TCR beta chain was sequenced within a study of post-analysis software for immune sequencing data. Study-wide results and limits: Higher frequency in patients than in controls was seen for five TRBV segments, with TRBV5-6, TRBV5-1 and TRBV20-1 among them.

About this clonotype: The antigen is undetermined.

Prepared TCR beta cDNA libraries contained unique molecular identifiers. TCRdb redid the calling of the PCR reads with MiXCR, one entry per CDR3 protein. In the table there are about 540,000 distinct CDR3 sequences, 34% of which are singletons. The CDR3 spans 13 residues. The germline V gene has CDR1 SGHRS and CDR2 YFSETQ. V lost 7 bases to trimming and J lost 0 bases, with 9 bases between them. This receptor was obtained from a girl aged 2-17 years with multiple sclerosis. The chain has TRBV5-1 and TRBJ2-3, with D maybe TRBD2 (6 bases). The sequencing sample was made of blood. CDR3 amino acids: CASGSGSTDTQYF. CDR3 nucleotides: TGCGCCAGCGGAAGCGGGAGCACAGATACGCAGTATTTT.